This TCR beta chain was found in a study of T cell repertoires in cytomegalovirus infection. Study summary: Shared public TCR beta signatures pointed to both CMV infection and a matching HLA type.

One entry per CDR3 protein results from TCRdb running MiXCR on the reads. The sample lists around 740,000 distinct CDR3 sequences, approximately 40% occurring once. This clonotype was seen a few times. The antigen remains undetermined. V was clipped by 4 bases and J by 7 bases; unmatched bases: 4. This CDR3 region has 14 residues. CDR1 MNHEY and CDR2 SMNVEV come from the germline V gene (reference sequence). Study outcomes and limitations: The cumulative frequency of public TCR beta families identified carriers of CMV plus the relevant HLA. In two of eight donors, the top clonotype was HLA-C-restricted CMV-specific.

Sequenced material: PBMCs. The rearrangement joins TRBV27 to TRBJ1-5; 10 nucleotides align to TRBD1. The origin of this receptor is a human donor in good health (CMV status not recorded). Some clones in this sample may be carry-over from other donors' samples. CDR3 region: CASSSDRGKQPQHF. The CDR3 DNA sequence: TGTGCCAGCAGTTCGGACAGGGGGAAGCAGCCCCAGCATTTT.